Listed below are T cell receptor beta chains from one sample, sequenced in a study of early stage breast cancer tumors. Clones were read by immunoSEQ multiplex PCR, and TCRdb kept only the in-frame ones, dropping some. Of 60,000 to 75,000 clones in the sample, around 80% are singletons; the top ten hold 4.7%. Specimen: blood. These receptors originate from a person aged 40-50 years with breast cancer. Each CDR3 is given with its conserved first and last residue. D genes are given only for firm matches. Clone size is given for some rows only: seen once, a few or many times, or a class if the clone is expanded.

clone_size	v_call	j_call	d_call	cdr3_nt	cdr3_aa
NA	TRBV5-1	TRBJ2-6	TRBD1	TGCGCCAGCAGCTCACAGGGGTGGGCTGGGGCCAACGTCCTGACTTTC	CASSSQGWAGANVLTF
NA	TRBV9	TRBJ2-7	NA	TGTGCCAGCAGCGTAGGACTGTCCTACGAGCAGTACTTC	CASSVGLSYEQYF
few	TRBV6-1	TRBJ1-1	NA	TGTGCCTCAACTATGAACACTGAAGCTTTCTTT	CASTMNTEAFF
NA	TRBV23-1	TRBJ2-7	NA	TGCGCCAGCCGAGGAGGCGGACTTGCGATCTGGCAGTACTTC	CASRGGGLAIWQYF
NA	TRBV7-8	TRBJ1-1	TRBD1	TGTGCCAGCAGTCCTCCTGGGACAGAGAAAGCTTTCTTT	CASSPPGTEKAFF
NA	TRBV5-1	TRBJ1-5	NA	TGCGCCAGCAGCTTGGTTGCTGGTAATCAGCCCCAGCATTTT	CASSLVAGNQPQHF
NA	TRBV18	TRBJ2-1	TRBD2	TGTGCCAGCTCGGGACTAGACGTTAGCAATGAGCAGTTCTTC	CASSGLDVSNEQFF
NA	TRBV11-2	TRBJ1-1	TRBD1	TGTGCCAGCAGCGACAGGGATACGAACACTGAAGCTTTCTTT	CASSDRDTNTEAFF
NA	TRBV28	TRBJ1-5	TRBD1	TGTGCCAGCAGGGGGGGGGACAGGGAAGGTCAGCCCCAGCATTTT	CASRGGDREGQPQHF
few	TRBV14	TRBJ1-2	NA	TGTGCCAGCAGCCTGCAGGGATATGGCTACACCTTC	CASSLQGYGYTF
NA	TRBV6-1	TRBJ2-5	TRBD2	TGTGCCAGCAGTGTCAGAATGGGAGGGGAGACCCAGTACTTC	CASSVRMGGETQYF
NA	TRBV10-3	TRBJ1-1	NA	TGTGCCATCAGGGCAGGAGGCGTATACACTGAAGCTTTCTTT	CAIRAGGVYTEAFF
NA	TRBV30	TRBJ2-3	TRBD2	TGTGCCTGGAGTGTACACAGGACTAGCGGGACCACAGATACGCAGTATTTT	CAWSVHRTSGTTDTQYF
NA	TRBV28	TRBJ2-3	TRBD1	TGTGCCAGCAGTTCCCACAGGGGGCGCACAGATACGCAGTATTTT	CASSSHRGRTDTQYF
NA	TRBV4-1	TRBJ2-5	TRBD2	TGCGCCAGCAGCCAAGGGCTAGCGGAGGAGACCCAGTACTTC	CASSQGLAEETQYF
NA	TRBV7-7	TRBJ2-7	TRBD2	TGTGCTTGCCGGGACTATTTCTACGAGCAGTACTTC	CACRDYFYEQYF
NA	TRBV10-2	TRBJ2-2	NA	TGCGCCAGCAGTGAGTTGGCCAACACCGGGGAGCTGTTTTTT	CASSELANTGELFF
NA	TRBV27	TRBJ2-3	TRBD2	TGTGCCAGCACCTCTCGGGGGGGCACAGATACGCAGTATTTT	CASTSRGGTDTQYF
NA	TRBV4-1	TRBJ2-7	TRBD1	TGCGCCAGCAGCCAAGATCCTCCGAGGGGGGGACAGGGTTCGGGCGAGCAGTACTTC	CASSQDPPRGGQGSGEQYF
NA	TRBV18	TRBJ1-5	NA	TGTGCCAGCTCACAATTCACCGGGACACCCAATCAGCCCCAGCATTTT	CASSQFTGTPNQPQHF
NA	TRBV5-1	TRBJ1-1	TRBD1	TGCGCCAGCAGCCCCAGGGGGTACACTGAAGCTTTCTTT	CASSPRGYTEAFF
NA	TRBV7-9	TRBJ2-1	TRBD2	TGTGCCAGCAGCCGGAGAGTTAGCGGGAGCTCCTACAATGAGCAGTTCTTC	CASSRRVSGSSYNEQFF
NA	TRBV10-2	TRBJ2-7	NA	TGCGCCAGCAGTGGACGGGCTAGCGAAACCTACGAGCAGTACTTC	CASSGRASETYEQYF
NA	TRBV29-1	TRBJ2-1	NA	TGCAGCGTTGTTACAGGAGACTACAATGAGCAGTTCTTC	CSVVTGDYNEQFF
NA	TRBV2	TRBJ1-2	NA	TGTGCCAGCAGCTCGGGACACTATGGCTACACCTTC	CASSSGHYGYTF
NA	TRBV9	TRBJ2-2	TRBD1	TGTGCCAGCAGCGAATCGGACAGGTTTCCCACCGGGGAGCTGTTTTTT	CASSESDRFPTGELFF
NA	TRBV6-5	TRBJ2-7	NA	TGTGCCAGCGCGACGTCCGCGACAGTTACCTACGAGCAGTACTTC	CASATSATVTYEQYF
once	TRBV30	TRBJ1-1	TRBD1	TGTGCCTGGGATAGGGGGCTGAGGACTGAAGCTTTCTTT	CAWDRGLRTEAFF
NA	TRBV5-1	TRBJ2-5	NA	TGCGCCAGCAGCCCGTCGGAAGGGCGGCAGACCCAGTACTTC	CASSPSEGRQTQYF
NA	TRBV4-2	TRBJ2-7	TRBD2	TGTGCCAGCAGCTCGCTAGCGGGAGCCTACTACGAGCAGTACTTC	CASSSLAGAYYEQYF
NA	TRBV7-8	TRBJ1-5	NA	TGTGCCAGCAGCGTTTGGGGTGGGGAGCAGCCCCAGCATTTT	CASSVWGGEQPQHF
NA	TRBV18	TRBJ2-7	NA	TGTGCCAGCTCAAGCCGGGACCCTTACGAGCAGTACTTC	CASSSRDPYEQYF
NA	TRBV30	TRBJ1-3	NA	TGTGCCTGGAGTCTACAGGTCTCCTCTGGAAACACCATATATTTT	CAWSLQVSSGNTIYF
NA	TRBV18	TRBJ2-7	NA	TGTGCCAGCTCATTGTCACCGACCTACGAGCAGTACTTC	CASSLSPTYEQYF
NA	TRBV7-8	TRBJ2-1	NA	TGTGCCAGCAACTGGGGTCCCTACAATGAGCAGTTCTTC	CASNWGPYNEQFF
NA	TRBV10-3	TRBJ2-7	NA	TGTGCCATCAGCGACACGAGCTCCTACGAGCAGTACTTC	CAISDTSSYEQYF
NA	TRBV19	TRBJ1-1	NA	TGTGCCAGTAGACTGACTGCTGGAAGGGAGGACACTGAAGCTTTCTTT	CASRLTAGREDTEAFF
NA	TRBV2	TRBJ1-3	NA	TGTGCCAGCACTGGGGACGGGGACACCATATATTTT	CASTGDGDTIYF
NA	TRBV2	TRBJ2-2	NA	TGTGCCATTACCCCCAGGGGCAGGGGATACACCGGGGAGCTGTTTTTT	CAITPRGRGYTGELFF